This entry describes one TCR beta chain. What it recognizes is unknown. TCRdb's copy holds only in-frame clones and misses some; the assay was immunoSEQ multiplex PCR. Of roughly 25,000 clones in the sample, 85% to 90% were seen once. The data are from a study of T cells in narcolepsy. Whole-study findings and limits: HCRT-specific and TRIB2-specific autoreactive clonotypes appeared among same-patient CSF and blood CD4+ clonotypes. In some patient and control memory CD4+ samples, autoreactive clones were absent.

The sequence derives from a human donor with narcolepsy. Specimen: CD45RA- memory CD4+ T cells from PBMCs.

CDR3 protein: CAWSVNRANYGYTF. DNA for the CDR3: TGTGCCTGGAGTGTAAACAGGGCCAACTATGGCTACACCTTC. The V call is TRBV30, the J call TRBJ1-2; maybe TRBD1 (6 bases). Germline V gene lookup returns CDR1 GTSNPN and CDR2 SVGIG (reference sequence). The CDR3 runs to 14 residues. With 0 bases removed from V and 2 bases from J, the gap between germline ends came to 10 bases. The full variable domain, completed using reference TRBV30 and TRBJ1-2, is SQTIHQWPATLVQPVGSPLSLECTVEGTSNPNLYWYRQAAGRGLQLLFYSVGIGQISSEVPQNLSASRPQDRQFILSSKKLLLSDSGFYLCAWSVNRANYGYTFGSGTRLTVV.